The rows below give T cell receptor beta chains drawn from one sample of a study of T cells of healthy individuals. One entry per CDR3 protein results from TCRdb running MiXCR on the 5' RACE reads. The sample consists of 95,000 to 100,000 distinct CDR3 sequences, roughly 18% of them appearing once. Source of these receptors: a human donor in good health. CDR3s include the opening cysteine and the closing phenylalanine or tryptophan. D genes are given only for firm matches. The size entry is marked missing in some rows and otherwise reads once, few, many or a size class.

D gene	clone size	V gene	J gene	CDR3 DNA	CDR3 protein
NA	few	TRBV19	TRBJ1-2	TGTGCCAGTAGTATCTCCGTAGGTTCCGGAGAGGGCTACACCTTC	CASSISVGSGEGYTF
NA	many	TRBV10-3	TRBJ1-5	TGTGCCATCAGGGACCTAAATCAGCCCCAGCATTTT	CAIRDLNQPQHF
NA	NA	TRBV11-1	TRBJ2-1	TGTGCCAGCAGCTTAGCGCAAGGTCGGCACAATGAGCAGTTCTTC	CASSLAQGRHNEQFF
NA	NA	TRBV20-1	TRBJ1-2	TGCAGTGCTAGTTCCGGACAGAGCCGCTACACCTTC	CSASSGQSRYTF
NA	NA	TRBV3-1	TRBJ2-1	TGTGCCAGCAGCCACAGGGACCGGGTCGGGAATGAGCAGTTCTTC	CASSHRDRVGNEQFF
TRBD1	many	TRBV12-3/TRBV12-4	TRBJ1-6	TGTGCCAGCAGTCTGCTCCGGACAGGAGAAAGTTCACCCCTCCACTTT	CASSLLRTGESSPLHF
NA	NA	TRBV3-1	TRBJ2-1	TGTGCCAGCAGCCCTATCGGGGGGCCGTATGAGCAGTTCTTC	CASSPIGGPYEQFF
NA	few	TRBV7-2	TRBJ2-7	TGTGCCAGCAGCACCGGGACACCTGGTTACGAGCAGTACTTC	CASSTGTPGYEQYF
TRBD2	few	TRBV7-2	TRBJ2-3	TGTGCCAGCAGCATTCGACTAGCGGGGGTCACAGATACGCAGTATTTT	CASSIRLAGVTDTQYF
NA	NA	TRBV10-3	TRBJ1-2	TGTGCCATCAGTGGGGGACCTAGCCAGCTCGGCTACACCTTC	CAISGGPSQLGYTF
NA	NA	TRBV6-2/TRBV6-3	TRBJ2-7	TGTGCCAGCAGTCCCATTCTTACAGGCTTACCTTCCAGTGAGCAGTACTTC	CASSPILTGLPSSEQYF
NA	NA	TRBV11-2	TRBJ1-2	TGTGCCAGCAGCTTTACAGGGTTAGATGGCTACACCTTC	CASSFTGLDGYTF
TRBD1	many	TRBV4-1	TRBJ2-5	TGCGCCAGCAGCCCGGGACAGGGATGGACCCAGTACTTC	CASSPGQGWTQYF
TRBD1	many	TRBV12-3/TRBV12-4	TRBJ1-5	TGTGCCAGCAGCCAGGGGGCCGGGAATCAGCCCCAGCATTTT	CASSQGAGNQPQHF
NA	NA	TRBV7-6	TRBJ2-1	TGTGCCAGCAGCCCAGCAGGCCGCCGAGGGTACAATGAGCAGTTCTTC	CASSPAGRRGYNEQFF
TRBD2	NA	TRBV4-2	TRBJ2-3	TGTGCCAGCAGCCAAGACCGAGATAGCGGGGGAGGCGTGCAGTATTTT	CASSQDRDSGGGVQYF
NA	few	TRBV29-1	TRBJ2-3	TGCAGCCTAGAGACAGACACAGATACGCAGTATTTT	CSLETDTDTQYF
NA	NA	TRBV13	TRBJ1-1	TGTGCCAGCAGCTTGGGACCGGCATATGAAGCTTTCTTT	CASSLGPAYEAFF
TRBD2	few	TRBV20-1	TRBJ2-3	TGCAGTGCTAGAGATACCCTAGCGGGGAGAGATACGCAGTATTTT	CSARDTLAGRDTQYF
TRBD1	few	TRBV20-1	TRBJ2-3	TGCAGTGCTAGATCCTCAGGGGGTCGCACAGATACGCAGTATTTT	CSARSSGGRTDTQYF
NA	few	TRBV5-4	TRBJ2-7	TGTGCCAGCAGCCCGGGACTGGGCTCCTACGAGCAGTACTTC	CASSPGLGSYEQYF
NA	few	TRBV7-2	TRBJ1-1	TGTGCCAGCAGCTTAGAAACAGGGTTGGGAGCTTTCTTT	CASSLETGLGAFF